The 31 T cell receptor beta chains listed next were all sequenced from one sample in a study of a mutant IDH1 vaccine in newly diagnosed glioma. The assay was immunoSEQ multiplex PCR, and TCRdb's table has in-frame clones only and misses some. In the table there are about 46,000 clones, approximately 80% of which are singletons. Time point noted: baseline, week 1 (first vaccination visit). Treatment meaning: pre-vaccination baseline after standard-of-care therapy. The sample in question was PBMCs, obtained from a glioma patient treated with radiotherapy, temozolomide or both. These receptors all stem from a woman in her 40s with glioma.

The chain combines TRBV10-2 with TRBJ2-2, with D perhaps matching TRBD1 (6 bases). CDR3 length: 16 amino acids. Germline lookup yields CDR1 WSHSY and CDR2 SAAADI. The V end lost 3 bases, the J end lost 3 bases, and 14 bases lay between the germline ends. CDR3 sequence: CASSEEQGWYTGELFF. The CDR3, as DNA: TGCGCCAGCAGTGAAGAACAGGGATGGTACACCGGGGAGCTGTTTTTT.

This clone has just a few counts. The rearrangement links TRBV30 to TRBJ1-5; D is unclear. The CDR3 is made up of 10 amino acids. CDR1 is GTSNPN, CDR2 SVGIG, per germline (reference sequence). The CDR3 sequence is CDGGSQPQHF. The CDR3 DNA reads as TGTGATGGAGGAAGTCAGCCCCAGCATTTT.

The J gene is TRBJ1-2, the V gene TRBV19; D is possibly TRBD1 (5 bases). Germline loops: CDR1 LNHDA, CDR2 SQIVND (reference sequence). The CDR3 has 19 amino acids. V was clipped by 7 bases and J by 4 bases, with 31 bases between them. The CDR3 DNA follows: TGTGCCAGTACCTCATGGGGATGGGGCGGGCATTTGGTATGCTATGGCTACACCTTC. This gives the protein CASTSWGWGGHLVCYGYTF.

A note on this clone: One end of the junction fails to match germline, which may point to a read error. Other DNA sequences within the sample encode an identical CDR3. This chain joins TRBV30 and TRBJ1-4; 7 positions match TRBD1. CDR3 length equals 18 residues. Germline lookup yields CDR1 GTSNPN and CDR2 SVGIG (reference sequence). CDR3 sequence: CAWSSRQGRVITNEKLFF. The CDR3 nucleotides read TGTGCCTGGAGTTCAAGACAGGGAAGGGTGATAACTAATGAAAAATTGTTTTTT.

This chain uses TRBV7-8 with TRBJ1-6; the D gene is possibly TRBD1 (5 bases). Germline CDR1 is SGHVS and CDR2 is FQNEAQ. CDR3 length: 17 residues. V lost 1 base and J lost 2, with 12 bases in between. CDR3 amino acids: CASSLGQGGTYNSPLHF. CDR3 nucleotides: TGTGCCAGCAGCTTAGGGCAGGGTGGCACCTATAATTCACCCCTCCACTTT.

The DNA of the CDR3 is TGTGCTAGTGGTCTTATAGGGGGCGCGGCAAACGAGCAGTACTTC. Its protein is CASGLIGGAANEQYF. The chain has TRBV12-5 and TRBJ2-7; 7 positions agree with TRBD1. In germline, CDR1 is LGHNT, CDR2 FRNRAP. The CDR3 runs 15 residues. The V and J ends lost 5 bases and 5 bases, in that order; junction bases with no gene match: 12.

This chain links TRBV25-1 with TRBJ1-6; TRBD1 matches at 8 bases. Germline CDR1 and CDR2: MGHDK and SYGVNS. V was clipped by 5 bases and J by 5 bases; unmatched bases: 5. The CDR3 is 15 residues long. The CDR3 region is CASSLQDRDNSPLHF. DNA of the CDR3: TGTGCCAGCAGTCTCCAGGACAGGGATAATTCACCCCTCCACTTT.

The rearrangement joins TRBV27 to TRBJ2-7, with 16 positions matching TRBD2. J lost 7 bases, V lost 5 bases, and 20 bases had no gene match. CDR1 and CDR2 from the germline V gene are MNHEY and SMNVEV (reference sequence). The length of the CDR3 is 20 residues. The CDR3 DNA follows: TGTGCCAGCAGTCGAAGCGACGGGACTAGCGGGGGGGCTTCGGACGGGGAGCAGTACTTC. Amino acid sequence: CASSRSDGTSGGASDGEQYF.

The CDR3 region is CASSFGKSYEQYF. CDR3 sequence (DNA): TGTGCCAGCAGCTTCGGTAAGAGCTACGAGCAGTACTTC. The V call is TRBV13, the J call TRBJ2-7; D ambiguous. The ends were cut back, 3 bases at V and 3 bases at J, with 9 bases in the middle. Germline lookup yields CDR1 PRHDT and CDR2 FYEKMQ (reference sequence). This CDR3 region has 13 residues.

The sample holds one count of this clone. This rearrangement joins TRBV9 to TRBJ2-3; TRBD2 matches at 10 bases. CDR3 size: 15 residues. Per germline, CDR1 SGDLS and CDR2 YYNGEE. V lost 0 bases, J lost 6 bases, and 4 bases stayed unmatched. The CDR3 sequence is CASSVDSGGLDTQYF. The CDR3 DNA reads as TGTGCCAGCAGCGTAGATAGCGGGGGGCTGGATACGCAGTATTTT.

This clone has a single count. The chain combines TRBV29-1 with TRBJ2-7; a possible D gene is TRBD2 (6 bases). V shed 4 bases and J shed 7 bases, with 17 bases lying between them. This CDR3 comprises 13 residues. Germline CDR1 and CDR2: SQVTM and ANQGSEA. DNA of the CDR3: TGCAGCGTTGCGCCGCCGGGGGTGAGTGAGCAGTACTTC. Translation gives CSVAPPGVSEQYF.

CDR3 coding DNA: TGTGCCAGCAGCTTACTTGGCCGGGGGTCGCAGTATTTT. Translated, it gives CASSLLGRGSQYF. The chain uses TRBV13 and TRBJ2-3; perhaps TRBD2 as D (6 bases). The CDR3 totals 13 residues. Germline values: CDR1 PRHDT, CDR2 FYEKMQ (reference sequence). V was cut by 2 bases and J by 10 bases, with 13 bases left in between.

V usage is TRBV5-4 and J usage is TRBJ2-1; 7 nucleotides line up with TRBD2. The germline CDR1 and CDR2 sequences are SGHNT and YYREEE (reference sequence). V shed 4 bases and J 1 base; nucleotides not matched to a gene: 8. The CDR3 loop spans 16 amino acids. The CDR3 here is CASSPGGAGSYNEQFF. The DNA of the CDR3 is TGTGCCAGCAGCCCTGGGGGAGCGGGGTCCTACAATGAGCAGTTCTTC.

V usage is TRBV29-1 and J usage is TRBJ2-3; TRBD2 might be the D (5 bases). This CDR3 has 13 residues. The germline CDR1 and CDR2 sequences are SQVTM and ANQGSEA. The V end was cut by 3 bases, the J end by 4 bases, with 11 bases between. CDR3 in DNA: TGCAGCGTTGAGCGAGGGAACCCAGATACGCAGTATTTT. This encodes CSVERGNPDTQYF.

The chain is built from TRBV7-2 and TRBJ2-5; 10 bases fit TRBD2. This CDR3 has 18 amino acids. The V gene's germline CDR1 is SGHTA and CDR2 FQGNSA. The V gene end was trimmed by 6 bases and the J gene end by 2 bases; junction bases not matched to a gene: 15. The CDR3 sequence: CASSSMGASGGGQETQYF. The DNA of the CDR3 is TGTGCCAGCAGTTCTATGGGGGCTAGCGGGGGTGGGCAAGAGACCCAGTACTTC.

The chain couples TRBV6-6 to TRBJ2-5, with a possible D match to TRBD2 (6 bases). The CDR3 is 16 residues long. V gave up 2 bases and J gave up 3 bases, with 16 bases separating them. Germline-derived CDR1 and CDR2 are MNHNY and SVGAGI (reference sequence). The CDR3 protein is CASSYPAGYVEETQYF. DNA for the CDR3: TGTGCCAGCAGTTACCCGGCGGGGTACGTGGAAGAGACCCAGTACTTC.

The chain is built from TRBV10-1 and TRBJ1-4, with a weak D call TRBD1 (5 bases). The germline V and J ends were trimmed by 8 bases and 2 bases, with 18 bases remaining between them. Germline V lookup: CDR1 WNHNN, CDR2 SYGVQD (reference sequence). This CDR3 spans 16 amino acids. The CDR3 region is CASGGLGLVTNEKLFF. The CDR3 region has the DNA TGCGCCAGCGGGGGTCTGGGGTTAGTGACTAATGAAAAACTGTTTTTT.

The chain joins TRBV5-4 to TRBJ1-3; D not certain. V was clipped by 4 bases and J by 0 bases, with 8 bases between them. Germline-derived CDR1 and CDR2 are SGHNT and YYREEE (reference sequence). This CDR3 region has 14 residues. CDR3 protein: CASSADNSGNTIYF. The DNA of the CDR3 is TGTGCCAGCAGCGCAGATAACTCTGGAAACACCATATATTTT.

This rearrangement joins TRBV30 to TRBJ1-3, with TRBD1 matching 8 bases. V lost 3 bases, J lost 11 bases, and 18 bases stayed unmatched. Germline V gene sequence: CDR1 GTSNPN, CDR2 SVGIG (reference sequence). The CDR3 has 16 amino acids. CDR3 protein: CAWSPGPGQGVLAIYF. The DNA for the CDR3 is TGTGCCTGGAGCCCAGGTCCAGGACAGGGCGTTTTAGCCATATATTTT.

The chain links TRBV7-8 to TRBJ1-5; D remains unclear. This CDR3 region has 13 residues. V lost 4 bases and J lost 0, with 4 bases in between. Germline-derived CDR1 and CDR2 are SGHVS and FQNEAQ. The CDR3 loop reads CASSWHSNQPQHF. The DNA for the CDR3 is TGTGCCAGCAGCTGGCATAGCAATCAGCCCCAGCATTTT.

As DNA, the CDR3 is TGTGCCAGCAGTAGACAGAACACTGAAGCTTTCTTT. Protein product: CASSRQNTEAFF. The chain employs TRBV5-4 and TRBJ1-1; no definite D call. This CDR3 region has 12 residues. V dropped 5 bases and J dropped 1 base, with 6 bases sitting between them. In germline, CDR1 is SGHNT, CDR2 YYREEE (reference sequence).

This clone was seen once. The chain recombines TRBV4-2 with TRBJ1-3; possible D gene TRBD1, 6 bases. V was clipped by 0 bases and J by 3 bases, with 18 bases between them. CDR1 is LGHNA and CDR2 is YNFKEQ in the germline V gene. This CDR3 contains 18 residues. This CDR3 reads CASSQDFPTGLSGNTIYF. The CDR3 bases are TGTGCCAGCAGCCAAGATTTCCCGACAGGACTAAGTGGAAACACCATATATTTT.

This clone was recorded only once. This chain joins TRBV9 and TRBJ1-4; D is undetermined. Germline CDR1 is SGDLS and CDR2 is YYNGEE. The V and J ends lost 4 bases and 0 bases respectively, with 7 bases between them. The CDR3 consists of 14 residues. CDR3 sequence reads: CASSLGSTNEKLFF. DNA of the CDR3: TGTGCCAGCAGCCTAGGGTCAACTAATGAAAAACTGTTTTTT.

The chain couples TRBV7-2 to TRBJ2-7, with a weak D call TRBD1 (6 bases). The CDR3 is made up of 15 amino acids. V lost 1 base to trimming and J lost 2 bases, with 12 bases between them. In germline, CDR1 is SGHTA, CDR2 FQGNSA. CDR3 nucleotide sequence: TGTGCCAGCAGCTTAGTAGGGGACAATCCCTACGAGCAGTACTTC. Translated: CASSLVGDNPYEQYF. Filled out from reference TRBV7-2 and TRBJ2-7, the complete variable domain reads GAGVSQSPSNKVTEKGKDVELRCDPISGHTALYWYRQSLGQGLEFLIYFQGNSAPDKSGLPSDRFSAERTGGSVSTLTIQRTQQEDSAVYLCASSLVGDNPYEQYFGPGTRLTVT.

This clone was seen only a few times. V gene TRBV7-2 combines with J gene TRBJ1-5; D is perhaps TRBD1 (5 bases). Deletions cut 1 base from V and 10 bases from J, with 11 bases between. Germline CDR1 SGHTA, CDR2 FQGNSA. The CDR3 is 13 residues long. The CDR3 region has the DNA TGTGCCAGCAGCTTAGAGACAGTCTCCCCCCAGCATTTT. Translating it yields CASSLETVSPQHF.

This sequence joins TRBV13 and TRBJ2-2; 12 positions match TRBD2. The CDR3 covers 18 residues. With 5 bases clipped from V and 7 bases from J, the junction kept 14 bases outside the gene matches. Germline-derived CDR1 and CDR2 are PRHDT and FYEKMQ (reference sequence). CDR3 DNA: TGTGCCAGCAGCCGTACCGGGCTAGCGGGGGGGCGTGGCGGGGAGCTGTTTTTT. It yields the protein CASSRTGLAGGRGGELFF.

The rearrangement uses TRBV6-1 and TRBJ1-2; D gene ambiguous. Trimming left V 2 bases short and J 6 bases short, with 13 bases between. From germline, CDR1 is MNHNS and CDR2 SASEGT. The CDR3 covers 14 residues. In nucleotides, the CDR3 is TGTGCCAGCAGTGAATATATGCCTGACGATGGCTACACCTTC. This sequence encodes CASSEYMPDDGYTF.

The CDR3, as DNA: TGTGCCAGCAGCTTAGCAGCGGCCGACTATGGCTACACCTTC. Amino acids: CASSLAAADYGYTF. The chain carries TRBV7-2 and TRBJ1-2; no definite D call. Germline V gene sequence: CDR1 SGHTA, CDR2 FQGNSA. The CDR3 has 14 residues. The ends were cut back, 0 bases at V and 3 bases at J, with 8 bases in the middle. The whole variable domain, filled in from reference TRBV7-2 and TRBJ1-2, reads GAGVSQSPSNKVTEKGKDVELRCDPISGHTALYWYRQSLGQGLEFLIYFQGNSAPDKSGLPSDRFSAERTGGSVSTLTIQRTQQEDSAVYLCASSLAAADYGYTFGSGTRLTVV.

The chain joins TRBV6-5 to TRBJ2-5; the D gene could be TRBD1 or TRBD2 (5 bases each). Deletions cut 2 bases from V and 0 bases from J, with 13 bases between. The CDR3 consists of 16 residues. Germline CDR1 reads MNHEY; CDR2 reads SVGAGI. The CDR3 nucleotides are TGTGCCAGCAGTTACGACCGGGGCCCGTACCAAGAGACCCAGTACTTC. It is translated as CASSYDRGPYQETQYF.

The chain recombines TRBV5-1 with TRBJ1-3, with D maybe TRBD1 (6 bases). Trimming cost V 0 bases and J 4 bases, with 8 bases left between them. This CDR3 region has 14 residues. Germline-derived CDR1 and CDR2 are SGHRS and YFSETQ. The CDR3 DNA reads TGCGCCAGCAGCTTGGAGCAGGGGGGAAACACCATATATTTT. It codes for CASSLEQGGNTIYF. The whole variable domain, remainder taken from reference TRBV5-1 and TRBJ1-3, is KAGVTQTPRYLIKTRGQQVTLSCSPISGHRSVSWYQQTPGQGLQFLFEYFSETQRNKGNFPGRFSGRQFSNSRSEMNVSTLELGDSALYLCASSLEQGGNTIYFGEGSWLTVV.

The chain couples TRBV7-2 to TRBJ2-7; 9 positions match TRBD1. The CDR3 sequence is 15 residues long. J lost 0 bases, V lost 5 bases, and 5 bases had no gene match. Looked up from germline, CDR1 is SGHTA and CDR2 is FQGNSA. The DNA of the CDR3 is TGTGCCAGCAGCACCACAGGGGGCAGCTCCTACGAGCAGTACTTC. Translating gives CASSTTGGSSYEQYF.